Following are 21 T cell receptor beta chains from one sample sequenced in a study of cytotoxic CD8 clonotypes in ibrutinib-treated CLL. The repertoire was sequenced with immunoSEQ multiplex PCR; TCRdb's copy has only in-frame clones and lacks some. The data show around 310,000 clones, with around four fifths seen just once and over 5.5% held by the top ten. The source was PBMCs, collected before ibrutinib treatment. These TCRs come from a human donor with chronic lymphocytic leukemia.

The rearrangement links TRBV4-2 to TRBJ2-7; 9 nucleotides align to TRBD1. CDR1 is LGHNA, CDR2 YNFKEQ, per germline. This CDR3 contains 14 residues. The V and J ends lost 1 base and 3 bases, in that order; junction bases with no gene match: 1. In DNA form, the CDR3 reads TGTGCCAGCAGCCAAGTGGGACAGGGCTACGAGCAGTACTTC. Its translation is CASSQVGQGYEQYF.

This chain connects TRBV29-1 to TRBJ1-2, with a possible D match to TRBD1 (6 bases). Trimming took 6 bases from V and 3 from J, leaving 14 bases between them. CDR1 is SQVTM, CDR2 ANQGSEA, per germline. The CDR3 length is 13 residues. The CDR3 is CSVLTGSDYGYTF. CDR3 DNA sequence: TGCAGCGTACTTACAGGGTCCGACTATGGCTACACCTTC.

V gene TRBV21-1 combines with J gene TRBJ2-6; the D call of TRBD2 is as the table states it, not checked on the DNA. TRBV21-1 has pseudogene status. The CDR3 extends over 18 amino acids. As DNA, the CDR3 is TGTGCCAGCACCTCCGGGGGGTGGTCTAGCTCTGGGGCCAACGTCCTGACTTTC. This gives the protein CASTSGGWSSSGANVLTF.

This chain uses TRBV19 with TRBJ1-2, with D hard to call. The germline V and J ends were trimmed by 3 bases and 3 bases, with 11 bases remaining between them. This CDR3 contains 14 residues. Germline V gene sequence: CDR1 LNHDA, CDR2 SQIVND (reference sequence). DNA of the CDR3: TGTGCCAGTAGTATGGGCAGAAGGGACTATGGCTACACCTTC. This encodes CASSMGRRDYGYTF.

This clone was found once. This chain's CDR3 is CASRHPPGREGETQYF. The CDR3 DNA reads as TGTGCCAGCAGACACCCCCCGGGGAGGGAGGGTGAGACCCAGTACTTC. The chain carries TRBV7-6 and TRBJ2-5; 7 nucleotides agree with TRBD2. With V trimmed by 6 bases and J by 5 bases, 15 bases remained unmatched. CDR1 is SGHVS, CDR2 FNYEAQ, per germline. This CDR3 has 16 amino acids.

The chain carries TRBV10-3 and TRBJ2-3; tentatively, D is TRBD2 (6 bases). The CDR3 contains 15 residues. CDR1 is ENHRY, CDR2 SYGVKD, per germline. The V end lost 3 bases, the J end lost 3 bases, and 13 bases lay between the germline ends. CDR3 nucleotides: TGTGCCATCAGTGATCCAACTAGCTTTACAGATACGCAGTATTTT. As protein: CAISDPTSFTDTQYF.

The chain combines TRBV7-9 with TRBJ2-1, with 7 bases identical to TRBD2. Germline V gene data show CDR1 as SEHNR and CDR2 as FQNEAQ (reference sequence). CDR3 length equals 15 residues. J lost 2 bases, V lost 7 bases, and 8 bases had no gene match. The CDR3 protein is CASIGGLNPYNEQFF. The CDR3 coding sequence is TGTGCCAGCATCGGGGGACTAAACCCCTACAATGAGCAGTTCTTC. The full variable domain, completed using reference TRBV7-9 and TRBJ2-1, is DTGVSQNPRHKITKRGQNVTFRCDPISEHNRLYWYRQTLGQGPEFLTYFQNEAQLEKSRLLSDRFSAERPKGSFSTLEIQRTEQGDSAMYLCASIGGLNPYNEQFFGPGTRLTVL.

J is TRBJ1-5 and V is TRBV4-2, with a tentative D call TRBD1 (6 bases). V lost 1 base and J 0 bases, leaving 13 bases between the germline ends. This CDR3 comprises 17 residues. In germline, CDR1 is LGHNA, CDR2 YNFKEQ. The CDR3 nucleotides read TGTGCCAGCAGCCAAGCTACAGGGACCTATAGCAATCAGCCCCAGCATTTT. It encodes CASSQATGTYSNQPQHF.

This clone occurred a few times. The rearrangement links TRBV28 to TRBJ2-3; 7 bases map to TRBD2. The CDR3 loop spans 14 amino acids. Germline-derived CDR1 and CDR2 are MDHEN and SYDVKM. With V trimmed by 8 bases and J by 3 bases, 8 bases remained unmatched. The CDR3, as DNA: TGTGCCAGCGGCCTAGCGGCTGGTACAGATACGCAGTATTTT. Translated, it gives CASGLAAGTDTQYF.

The chain is built from TRBV28 and TRBJ2-1, with D possibly being TRBD2 (6 bases). CDR1 and CDR2 from the germline V gene are MDHEN and SYDVKM. V lost 7 bases, J lost 1 base, and 14 bases lay in between. The CDR3 sequence is 15 residues long. The CDR3 is CASNRPGASYNEQFF. In DNA, the CDR3 is TGTGCCAGCAACCGCCCGGGAGCTTCCTACAATGAGCAGTTCTTC. Complete variable domain (other parts from reference TRBV28 and TRBJ2-1): DVKVTQSSRYLVKRTGEKVFLECVQDMDHENMFWYRQDPGLGLRLIYFSYDVKMKEKGDIPEGYSVSREKKERFSLILESASTNQTSMYLCASNRPGASYNEQFFGPGTRLTVL.

The chain recombines TRBV5-1 with TRBJ2-7, with TRBD2 identical over 10 bases. With 1 base clipped from V and 0 bases from J, the junction kept 13 bases outside the gene matches. Per germline, CDR1 SGHRS and CDR2 YFSETQ. CDR3 size: 19 residues. CDR3 region: CASSLNRASGRFSSYEQYF. The DNA of the CDR3 is TGCGCCAGCAGCTTGAATAGGGCTAGCGGGAGATTTAGCTCCTACGAGCAGTACTTC.

This clone was picked up a small number of times. The chain links TRBV9 to TRBJ2-1; perhaps TRBD1 as D (5 bases). V was shortened by 4 bases and J by 0 bases, with 8 bases between the two germline ends. Germline loops: CDR1 SGDLS, CDR2 YYNGEE. The CDR3 length is 14 residues. DNA of the CDR3: TGTGCCAGCAGCTCAGGGATCTCCTACAATGAGCAGTTCTTC. This codes for CASSSGISYNEQFF.

In its sample, this clone was seen once. The rearrangement uses TRBV7-2 and TRBJ2-5; 8 bases match TRBD1. The CDR3 sequence is 14 residues long. With 1 base clipped from V and 9 bases from J, the junction kept 7 bases outside the gene matches. From germline, CDR1 is SGHTA and CDR2 FQGNSA. The CDR3 DNA is TGTGCCAGCAGCTTAGAACAGGGGGGCCCGGCCCAGTACTTC. The encoded protein is CASSLEQGGPAQYF. The full variable domain, in which reference TRBV7-2 and TRBJ2-5 provide the parts outside the CDR3, is GAGVSQSPSNKVTEKGKDVELRCDPISGHTALYWYRQSLGQGLEFLIYFQGNSAPDKSGLPSDRFSAERTGGSVSTLTIQRTQQEDSAVYLCASSLEQGGPAQYFGPGTRLLVL.

The chain recombines TRBV6-5 with TRBJ2-1; possible D gene TRBD2, 6 bases. The V gene's germline CDR1 is MNHEY and CDR2 SVGAGI. V dropped 5 bases and J dropped 5 bases, with 16 bases sitting between them. The CDR3 is 15 amino acids. Written as DNA, the CDR3 is TGTGCCAGCAGTCCCCACGGCGGGAACAACAATGAGCAGTTCTTC. Translated, it gives CASSPHGGNNNEQFF.

There are a few counts of this clone. This chain joins TRBV27 and TRBJ2-1, with 8 bases that match TRBD2. The CDR3 sequence is 15 residues long. V lost 6 bases, J lost 3 bases, and 7 bases stayed unmatched. From germline, CDR1 is MNHEY and CDR2 SMNVEV (reference sequence). CDR3 protein: CASSQSGRGYNEQFF. The CDR3 bases are TGTGCCAGCAGCCAAAGCGGGAGAGGCTACAATGAGCAGTTCTTC.

The chain joins TRBV5-1 to TRBJ2-1; D ambiguous. CDR3 length equals 13 residues. The V gene's germline CDR1 is SGHRS and CDR2 YFSETQ. V lost 3 bases and J 5 bases, leaving 9 bases between the germline ends. In DNA, the CDR3 is TGCGCCAGCAGCTGGTCCAACAACAATGAGCAGTTCTTC. This encodes CASSWSNNNEQFF.

This clone showed up just a few times. This chain links TRBV9 with TRBJ2-5; D unresolved. Trimming pared 1 base from V and 0 bases from J, leaving 4 bases between. The CDR3 spans 13 residues. In germline, CDR1 is SGDLS, CDR2 YYNGEE. CDR3 in DNA: TGTGCCAGCAGCGTAACGTACCAAGAGACCCAGTACTTC. Its translation: CASSVTYQETQYF.

The chain is built from TRBV16 and TRBJ2-2; D may be TRBD2 (5 bases). V gave up 1 base and J gave up 7 bases, with 19 bases separating them. Germline V CDR1 and CDR2: KGHSY, FQNENV. The CDR3 is 17 amino acids. The CDR3 DNA is TGTGCCAGCAGCCAATTGGGCGCGAGGGAACGCAGCGGGGAGCTGTTTTTT. This gives the protein CASSQLGARERSGELFF.

The rearrangement joins TRBV14 to TRBJ2-7, with TRBD2 matching over 11 bases. The CDR3 is 15 residues long. The ends lost 3 bases at V and 8 bases at J; junction bases unmatched: 9. The germline V gene encodes CDR1 SGHDN and CDR2 FVKESK. The CDR3 spells CASSQGITSGSQQYF. CDR3 DNA sequence: TGTGCCAGCAGCCAGGGGATTACTAGCGGGAGTCAGCAGTACTTC.

This clone has a handful of counts. V is TRBV27 and J is TRBJ2-2; D call uncertain. With 5 bases removed from V and 3 bases from J, the gap between germline ends came to 4 bases. This CDR3 is 12 amino acids long. Germline CDR1 reads MNHEY; CDR2 reads SMNVEV (reference sequence). The CDR3 bases are TGTGCCAGCAGTCGCTACACCGGGGAGCTGTTTTTT. Translation: CASSRYTGELFF.

The chain employs TRBV30 and TRBJ2-1; TRBD2 agrees at 12 bases. The germline V gene has CDR1 GTSNPN and CDR2 SVGIG (reference sequence). The junction had 13 bases not matched to a gene; V was cut back by 4 bases and J by 9 bases. This CDR3 comprises 16 residues. CDR3 nucleotide sequence: TGTGCCTGGAACCAGCCTAGCGGGAGGGCCACTTCTGAGCAGTTCTTC. It encodes CAWNQPSGRATSEQFF.